The 26 T cell receptor beta chains presented below share a single source sample, sequenced in a study of blood T cell repertoires in COVID-19. Profiling relied on immunoSEQ multiplex PCR, and the TCRdb table lists in-frame clones only, not all of them. The data contain a few hundred thousand clones, around 81% of them singletons. Sequenced sample: peripheral blood. These receptors were collected from a woman aged 45-65 years with active or convalescent COVID-19.

The J gene is TRBJ1-5, the V gene TRBV28; 7 nucleotides match TRBD1. This CDR3 contains 15 residues. Trimming cost V 4 bases and J 10 bases; bases outside gene matches: 13. Germline V gene sequence: CDR1 MDHEN, CDR2 SYDVKM. CDR3 region: CASSSPGGGSRPQHF. CDR3 DNA: TGTGCCAGCAGTTCCCCAGGGGGTGGTAGTAGACCCCAGCATTTT.

This clone turned up a few times. The chain has TRBV5-1 and TRBJ1-2; TRBD1 agrees at 8 bases. CDR1 is SGHRS and CDR2 is YFSETQ in the germline V gene. The J segment lost 6 bases and the V segment lost 0 bases, leaving 10 bases of the junction unmatched. This CDR3 comprises 16 residues. As DNA, the CDR3 is TGCGCCAGCAGCTTGGGCACAGGGGGAGGTTCAGATGGCTACACCTTC. Encoded protein: CASSLGTGGGSDGYTF.

This chain uses TRBV2 with TRBJ1-5; D perhaps matches TRBD1 (6 bases). CDR1 and CDR2 from the germline V gene are SNHLY and FYNNEI. CDR3 length: 14 amino acids. V lost 1 base and J 6 bases, leaving 10 bases between the germline ends. The CDR3 spells CASSEEQGPQPQHF. In DNA, the CDR3 is TGTGCCAGCAGTGAAGAACAGGGACCTCAGCCCCAGCATTTT.

The chain has TRBV30 and TRBJ2-1; possible D gene TRBD1, 5 bases. The germline gives CDR1 GTSNPN, CDR2 SVGIG (reference sequence). The germline V and J ends were trimmed by 4 bases and 9 bases, with 19 bases remaining between them. The CDR3 spans 14 residues. The CDR3 sequence is CAWNGDFFRGEQFF. CDR3 nucleotides: TGTGCCTGGAACGGAGACTTTTTTAGGGGTGAGCAGTTCTTC.

The chain recombines TRBV4-1 with TRBJ2-2; 7 bases are a match to TRBD2. Trimming removed 4 bases from V and 0 bases from J; junction bases left unmatched: 8. Germline CDR1 and CDR2: MGHRA and YSYEKL. The length of the CDR3 is 17 residues. The CDR3 reads CASSPAPSGANTGELFF. For the CDR3, the DNA is TGCGCCAGCAGCCCCGCCCCGAGCGGGGCGAACACCGGGGAGCTGTTTTTT.

The J gene is TRBJ1-1, the V gene TRBV19; D not certain. Trimming removed 5 bases at V and 1 base at J, with 11 bases between. The CDR3 extends over 14 amino acids. From germline, CDR1 is LNHDA and CDR2 SQIVND (reference sequence). CDR3 loop: CASSEGRGNTEAFF. CDR3 bases: TGTGCCAGTAGTGAAGGACGGGGGAACACTGAAGCTTTCTTT.

This chain links TRBV19 with TRBJ1-2; 8 nucleotides match TRBD1. V shed 3 bases, J shed 2 bases, and the junction held 5 bases outside the gene matches. The germline V gene encodes CDR1 LNHDA and CDR2 SQIVND (reference sequence). The CDR3 runs 15 residues. CDR3 in DNA: TGTGCCAGTAGTATGGCAGGGGGCCTCAACTATGGCTACACCTTC. It is translated as CASSMAGGLNYGYTF. The full variable domain, in which reference TRBV19 and TRBJ1-2 provide the parts outside the CDR3, is DGGITQSPKYLFRKEGQNVTLSCEQNLNHDAMYWYRQDPGQGLRLIYYSQIVNDFQKGDIAEGYSVSREKKESFPLTVTSAQKNPTAFYLCASSMAGGLNYGYTFGSGTRLTVV.

This clone was seen a few times. The chain employs TRBV9 and TRBJ2-1, with 8 nucleotides matching TRBD2. Unmatched junction bases numbered 8, after V lost 3 bases and J lost 0 bases. The CDR3 has 17 amino acids. Per germline, CDR1 SGDLS and CDR2 YYNGEE. The CDR3 region is CASSAPRGGVSYNEQFF. In DNA, the CDR3 is TGTGCCAGCAGCGCCCCCCGGGGGGGGGTCTCCTACAATGAGCAGTTCTTC.

This chain connects TRBV7-9 to TRBJ1-2; 9 nucleotides agree with TRBD1. In germline, CDR1 is SEHNR, CDR2 FQNEAQ (reference sequence). CDR3 length equals 14 residues. V dropped 6 bases and J dropped 6; count of bases not matched to a gene: 8. CDR3 coding DNA: TGTGCCAGCAGTCCCGGGACAGGGTTCAATGGCTACACCTTC. It translates to CASSPGTGFNGYTF.

This clone was observed a handful of times. The chain couples TRBV5-1 to TRBJ2-7; 8 nucleotides agree with TRBD2. CDR1 and CDR2 (germline): SGHRS, YFSETQ. The length of the CDR3 is 15 residues. J gave up 4 bases and V 0 bases, and 6 bases lay outside the gene matches. The CDR3 spells CASSLGSAGAYEQYF. As DNA, the CDR3 is TGCGCCAGCAGCTTGGGATCAGCGGGAGCATACGAGCAGTACTTC. Looking up the rest from reference TRBV5-1 and TRBJ2-7 gives the full variable domain: KAGVTQTPRYLIKTRGQQVTLSCSPISGHRSVSWYQQTPGQGLQFLFEYFSETQRNKGNFPGRFSGRQFSNSRSEMNVSTLELGDSALYLCASSLGSAGAYEQYFGPGTRLTVT.

This chain uses TRBV5-1 with TRBJ1-4; D gene unclear. V was cut by 10 bases and J by 4 bases, with 17 bases left in between. CDR1 and CDR2 from the germline V gene are SGHRS and YFSETQ. The CDR3 covers 14 residues. The chain's CDR3 is CASRLNAGNEKLFF. In DNA, the CDR3 is TGCGCCTCCAGGTTGAATGCGGGTAATGAAAAACTGTTTTTT.

The chain recombines TRBV6-6 with TRBJ1-1; weak D call: TRBD1 (6 bases). Per germline, CDR1 MNHNY and CDR2 SVGAGI (reference sequence). The V end was cut by 6 bases, the J end by 1 base, with 9 bases between. The CDR3 runs to 13 residues. The DNA of the CDR3 is TGTGCCAGCAGGGGGGCCGCGAACACTGAAGCTTTCTTT. This sequence encodes CASRGAANTEAFF.

This chain joins TRBV4-2 and TRBJ2-3; TRBD2 agrees at 8 bases. The CDR3 totals 15 residues. The V gene's germline CDR1 is LGHNA and CDR2 YNFKEQ. Trimming at V came to 2 bases and at J to 3 bases, leaving 4 bases not matched to a gene. CDR3 bases: TGTGCCAGCAGCCAAAGCTCTAGCGGGACAGATACGCAGTATTTT. Translated, it gives CASSQSSSGTDTQYF.

The chain joins TRBV24-1 to TRBJ2-5, with D perhaps matching TRBD1 (5 bases). CDR1 is KGHDR and CDR2 is SFDVKD in the germline V gene. The V end was cut by 4 bases, the J end by 2 bases, with 19 bases between. The CDR3 has 17 amino acids. The CDR3 sequence is CATSDPSPTDTQETQYF. CDR3 coding DNA: TGTGCCACCAGTGACCCCTCCCCGACGGACACACAAGAGACCCAGTACTTC.

This chain uses TRBV27 with TRBJ2-5; 8 positions agree with TRBD2. J lost 5 bases, V lost 3 bases, and 5 bases had no gene match. The V gene's germline CDR1 is MNHEY and CDR2 SMNVEV (reference sequence). The CDR3 is made up of 14 amino acids. The CDR3 coding sequence is TGTGCCAGCAGTTTTTATGCGGGGGGCGAGACCCAGTACTTC. This encodes CASSFYAGGETQYF.

CDR3: CAISESGQGASEAFF. The CDR3, as DNA: TGTGCCATCAGTGAGTCGGGACAGGGGGCTTCTGAAGCTTTCTTT. V and J are TRBV10-3 and TRBJ1-1; TRBD1 matches at 12 bases. CDR1 is ENHRY, CDR2 SYGVKD, per germline. With 0 bases clipped from V and 6 bases from J, the junction kept 2 bases outside the gene matches. This CDR3 contains 15 residues.

The chain recombines TRBV25-1 with TRBJ1-2, with D perhaps TRBD1 (6 bases). Per the germline V gene, CDR1 is MGHDK and CDR2 is SYGVNS. V was clipped by 4 bases and J by 8 bases, with 20 bases between them. This CDR3 region has 15 residues. The CDR3 DNA reads TGTGCCAGCAGTGTCCATTCGGCGGGGGCTGAAGGCTACACCTTC. Amino acids: CASSVHSAGAEGYTF.

The chain employs TRBV20-1 and TRBJ2-1; D is unresolved. CDR1 DFQATT and CDR2 SNEGSKA come from the germline V gene (reference sequence). The CDR3 is 11 amino acids. V dropped 5 bases and J dropped 6 bases, with 8 bases sitting between them. CDR3: CSAGSPNEQFF. CDR3 DNA: TGCAGTGCTGGCTCCCCCAATGAGCAGTTCTTC.

CDR3 sequence: CASGLGPEFNEKLFF. CDR3 bases: TGTGCTAGTGGTTTGGGGCCGGAGTTTAATGAAAAACTGTTTTTT. This chain uses TRBV12-5 with TRBJ1-4; the D is unclear. CDR3 size: 15 residues. Between the trimmed V and J ends, which lost 1 base and 4 bases, there was a span of 10 bases. In germline, CDR1 is LGHNT, CDR2 FRNRAP.

This clone has more than one count but fewer than ten. This chain connects TRBV2 to TRBJ2-7, with TRBD2 as a possible D gene (6 bases). Per germline, CDR1 SNHLY and CDR2 FYNNEI. V shed 6 bases and J shed 5 bases, with 14 bases lying between them. The length of the CDR3 is 13 residues. CDR3 DNA: TGTGCCAGCAGCCTCTGGGCGGGGCACGAGCAGTACTTC. Its protein is CASSLWAGHEQYF.

The sample holds a few counts of this clone. The chain is built from TRBV5-5 and TRBJ2-7; D is uncertain. Germline V gene data show CDR1 as SGHKS and CDR2 as YYEKEE (reference sequence). The V gene lost 1 base and the J gene lost 6 bases, with 8 bases spanning the gap. The CDR3 sequence is 12 residues long. CDR3 bases: TGTGCCAGCAGCTTGCTCAGTGGCGAGCAGTACTTC. Translating gives CASSLLSGEQYF.

V gene TRBV7-9 combines with J gene TRBJ1-2, with D perhaps matching TRBD1 (6 bases). The CDR3 is 17 residues long. Trimming left V 5 bases short and J 3 bases short, with 22 bases between. Germline V lookup: CDR1 SEHNR, CDR2 FQNEAQ (reference sequence). The CDR3 protein is CASSRITTGGGDYGYTF. The DNA of the CDR3 is TGTGCCAGCAGCAGAATTACGACGGGAGGGGGAGACTATGGCTACACCTTC.

The chain joins TRBV7-9 to TRBJ1-5; no reliable D call. V was shortened by 2 bases and J by 5 bases, with 4 bases between the two germline ends. CDR3 length equals 12 residues. In germline, CDR1 is SEHNR, CDR2 FQNEAQ (reference sequence). In nucleotides, the CDR3 is TGTGCCAGCAGCTTACCGGATCAGCCCCAGCATTTT. Residues: CASSLPDQPQHF.

The sample holds a few counts of this clone. The gene calls are TRBV6-2 or TRBV6-3 and TRBJ1-1; D uncertain. The germline gives CDR1 MNHEY, CDR2 SVGEGT. CDR3 size: 13 residues. V lost 6 bases, J lost 1 base, and 9 bases lay in between. CDR3 amino acids: CASSPGSNTEAFF. The DNA of the CDR3 is TGTGCCAGCAGCCCCGGTTCGAACACTGAAGCTTTCTTT.

This chain connects TRBV5-1 to TRBJ1-1; 9 bases are a match to TRBD1. The junction had 7 bases not matched to a gene; V was cut back by 3 bases and J by 4 bases. The CDR3 has 15 amino acids. The V gene's germline CDR1 is SGHRS and CDR2 YFSETQ. The chain's CDR3 is CASSSSGTGRTEAFF. CDR3 in DNA: TGCGCCAGCAGCTCATCCGGGACAGGGCGCACTGAAGCTTTCTTT.

In its sample, this clone was seen many times. The rearrangement links TRBV2 to TRBJ2-2, with 12 bases lining up with TRBD1. V was pared by 3 bases and J by 3 bases, with 5 bases of the junction left unmatched. The CDR3 runs to 17 residues. Per the germline V gene, CDR1 is SNHLY and CDR2 is FYNNEI. CDR3 sequence reads: CASSERDRGHDTGELFF. Written as DNA, the CDR3 is TGTGCCAGCAGTGAGAGGGACAGGGGGCACGACACCGGGGAGCTGTTTTTT. Together with reference TRBV2 and TRBJ2-2, the CDR3 gives the full variable domain: EPEVTQTPSHQVTQMGQEVILRCVPISNHLYFYWYRQILGQKVEFLVSFYNNEISEKSEIFDDQFSVERPDGSNFTLKIRSTKLEDSAMYFCASSERDRGHDTGELFFGEGSRLTVL.